Listed here is a single T cell receptor (beta chain). The record originates from a study of radiotherapy plus CTLA-4 blockade in lung cancer. Clones were sequenced by immunoSEQ multiplex PCR, and TCRdb holds only the in-frame ones, with some missing. The profile shows about 49,000 clones, 70% to 75% of them singletons. The germline V gene has CDR1 SGHDT and CDR2 YYEEEE. There are 17 residues in the CDR3. The V and J ends lost 1 base and 0 bases respectively, with 14 bases between them. The TCR was taken from a human donor with non-small cell lung cancer who had a complete response to radiotherapy plus ipilimumab. The rearrangement joins TRBV5-6 to TRBJ2-1; D is perhaps TRBD2 (5 bases). Source: peripheral blood, taken from a patient treated with radiotherapy plus ipilimumab. The CDR3 nucleotides read TGTGCCAGCAGCTTGAGCGGTCTATCCCACTCCTACAATGAGCAGTTCTTC. Translated: CASSLSGLSHSYNEQFF.